The 6 T cell receptor beta chains reported below all come from one sample, sequenced in a study of T cells in localized non-small cell lung cancer. Profiled with immunoSEQ multiplex PCR; TCRdb holds only in-frame clones, not every one. The sample includes more than 1,200 clones, about 20% seen only once; the top ten take more than 15%. The sample consisted of normal lung tissue next to the tumor, taken before any cancer treatment. These receptors were obtained from a female donor of 60 years or more with stage I squamous cell lung carcinoma.

This clone was picked up a small number of times. This rearrangement joins TRBV10-3 to TRBJ2-3, with D perhaps being TRBD1 or TRBD2 (5 bases each). CDR1 ENHRY and CDR2 SYGVKD come from the germline V gene. The CDR3 sequence is 15 residues long. With 2 bases removed from V and 5 bases from J, the gap between germline ends came to 14 bases. Written as DNA, the CDR3 is TGTGCCATCAGTGAGCCCGGGGCCCTGGGAGATACGCAGTATTTT. Its protein is CAISEPGALGDTQYF.

CDR3 sequence reads: CASSHVSGTSGAQFF. The CDR3 bases are TGCGCCAGCAGCCATGTGTCCGGGACTAGCGGAGCCCAGTTCTTC. The chain combines TRBV4-1 with TRBJ2-1, with 11 bases identical to TRBD2. Germline values: CDR1 MGHRA, CDR2 YSYEKL. With 3 bases clipped from V and 13 bases from J, the junction kept 11 bases outside the gene matches. There are 15 residues in the CDR3.

In its sample, this clone was seen once. This chain connects TRBV10-2 to TRBJ2-1; 10 bases are a match to TRBD1. Germline loops: CDR1 WSHSY, CDR2 SAAADI. The CDR3 has 13 residues. The junction had 8 bases not matched to a gene; V was cut back by 9 bases and J by 9 bases. DNA for the CDR3: TGCGCCAGTAGACAGGGGGCGGAAGGTGAGCAGTTCTTC. Amino acid sequence: CASRQGAEGEQFF.

This clone is labeled as medium-sized. J is TRBJ2-6 and V is TRBV11-3; D unclear. The V gene's germline CDR1 is SGHNT and CDR2 YENEEA. Deletions cut 1 base from V and 0 bases from J, with 7 bases between. The length of the CDR3 is 16 residues. Written as DNA, the CDR3 is TGTGCCAGCAGCTTAGGATCCTTCTCTGGGGCCAACGTCCTGACTTTC. Translating it yields CASSLGSFSGANVLTF. The entire variable domain, with the rest obtained from reference TRBV11-3 and TRBJ2-6, is as follows: EAGVVQSPRYKIIEKKQPVAFWCNPISGHNTLYWYLQNLGQGPELLIRYENEEAVDDSQLPKDRFSAERLKGVDSTLKIQPAELGDSAVYLCASSLGSFSGANVLTFGAGSRLTVL.

The chain recombines TRBV18 with TRBJ1-1, with D maybe TRBD1 (6 bases). Looked up from germline, CDR1 is KGHSH and CDR2 is LQKENI. Trimming removed 3 bases at V and 8 bases at J, with 16 bases between. The CDR3 sequence is 14 residues long. As DNA, the CDR3 is TGTGCCAGCTCACCTTCCCAGGGGATCGGAGAAGCTTTCTTT. Translating it yields CASSPSQGIGEAFF.

This clone was detected only a few times. This chain links TRBV19 with TRBJ1-5; 7 positions agree with TRBD1. Losses at the gene ends were 3 bases for V and 4 bases for J; bases not matched to a gene: 3. Germline V gene lookup returns CDR1 LNHDA and CDR2 SQIVND (reference sequence). The CDR3 covers 14 residues. CDR3 amino acids: CASSITGANQPQHF. The CDR3 coding sequence is TGTGCCAGTAGTATCACAGGGGCTAATCAGCCCCAGCATTTT.